The 27 T cell receptor beta chains below come from one sample, sequenced in a study of blood T cell repertoires in COVID-19. Some clones are missing from TCRdb's copy, which holds only in-frame ones; the method was immunoSEQ multiplex PCR. The top ten clones hold more than 3.5% of a sample with about 20,000 clones, roughly nine tenths of them seen once. Specimen: peripheral blood. The origin of the receptors is a human donor in a cohort sampled during active COVID-19.

The gene calls are TRBV24-1 and TRBJ2-1, with 13 bases identical to TRBD2. Trimming at V came to 5 bases and at J to 1 base, leaving 16 bases not matched to a gene. The CDR3 has 21 amino acids. Germline assignment: CDR1 KGHDR and CDR2 SFDVKD. The DNA of the CDR3 is TGTGCCACCAGTGGACTAAGACCGGGACTAGCGGGAAGTATGTCCTACAATGAGCAGTTCTTC. It encodes CATSGLRPGLAGSMSYNEQFF.

The V gene is TRBV29-1, the J gene TRBJ1-5; the D is unclear. The V gene lost 5 bases and the J gene lost 5 bases, with 13 bases spanning the gap. In germline, CDR1 is SQVTM, CDR2 ANQGSEA. This CDR3 comprises 13 residues. CDR3 amino acids: CSVSTGVDQPQHF. Here the CDR3 DNA reads TGCAGCGTTTCAACCGGGGTCGATCAGCCCCAGCATTTT.

The rearrangement links TRBV24-1 to TRBJ2-2; 7 bases line up with TRBD1. CDR3 length: 16 residues. CDR1 and CDR2 from the germline V gene are KGHDR and SFDVKD. J gave up 3 bases and V 4 bases, and 7 bases lay outside the gene matches. This chain's CDR3 is CATSDWDSQYTGELFF. The CDR3 DNA reads as TGTGCCACCAGTGACTGGGACAGTCAATACACCGGGGAGCTGTTTTTT.

J is TRBJ2-7 and V is TRBV27; the D gene is possibly TRBD1 (5 bases). Germline CDR1 MNHEY, CDR2 SMNVEV (reference sequence). The CDR3 covers 14 residues. V lost 3 bases to trimming and J lost 3 bases, with 12 bases between them. The CDR3 DNA follows: TGTGCCAGCAGTTTCGGCCAGGGCCGCTACGAGCAGTACGTC. Protein product: CASSFGQGRYEQYV.

J is TRBJ1-4 and V is TRBV28; D may be TRBD1 (5 bases). Deletions cut 3 bases from V and 8 bases from J, with 16 bases between. Looked up from germline, CDR1 is MDHEN and CDR2 is SYDVKM. The CDR3 has 15 residues. CDR3 DNA: TGTGCCAGCAGTTTCCCGACAGCGGGAAGGGAAAAACTGTTTTTT. Translating it yields CASSFPTAGREKLFF.

The rearrangement uses TRBV12-5 and TRBJ2-5, with 11 bases aligning to TRBD2. Germline V gives CDR1 LGHNT, CDR2 FRNRAP. This CDR3 region has 18 residues. J lost 6 bases, V lost 2 bases, and 14 bases had no gene match. CDR3 coding DNA: TGTGCTAGTGGTTTGTTGGCGCCTAGCGGGAGGTTTGCAAAGACCCAGTACTTC. Its translation is CASGLLAPSGRFAKTQYF.

The chain has TRBV7-2 and TRBJ2-5; D gene unclear. Between the trimmed V and J ends, which lost 2 bases and 4 bases, there was a span of 8 bases. Germline CDR1 and CDR2: SGHTA and FQGNSA. The CDR3 runs to 13 residues. The CDR3 coding sequence is TGTGCCAGCAGCTTAACTGGGCCAGAGACCCAGTACTTC. Its translation: CASSLTGPETQYF.

This chain joins TRBV18 and TRBJ1-2; D uncertain. The CDR3 consists of 13 residues. With 0 bases removed from V and 5 bases from J, the gap between germline ends came to 7 bases. Germline lookup yields CDR1 KGHSH and CDR2 LQKENI. The CDR3 protein is CASSPPGQYGYTF. Here the CDR3 DNA reads TGTGCCAGCTCACCACCGGGCCAGTATGGCTACACCTTC.

This chain joins TRBV7-6 and TRBJ1-1, with 8 bases lining up with TRBD1. This CDR3 comprises 16 residues. Germline lookup yields CDR1 SGHVS and CDR2 FNYEAQ. The V gene end was trimmed by 3 bases and the J gene end by 0 bases; junction bases not matched to a gene: 6. CDR3 in amino acids: CASSFPVDRVNTEAFF. For the CDR3, the DNA is TGTGCCAGCAGCTTCCCCGTGGACAGGGTGAACACTGAAGCTTTCTTT.

V and J are TRBV7-3 and TRBJ2-4; tentative D call: TRBD2 (5 bases). CDR1 SGHTA and CDR2 FQGTGA come from the germline V gene. The CDR3 is 13 amino acids. With 3 bases removed from V and 9 bases from J, the gap between germline ends came to 12 bases. The CDR3 bases are TGTGCCAGCAGCTTTGGCGGCGAGGGCATTCAGTACTTC. This sequence encodes CASSFGGEGIQYF.

The rearrangement uses TRBV11-2 and TRBJ2-3; 9 positions match TRBD2. The V and J ends lost 6 bases and 0 bases, in that order; junction bases with no gene match: 4. The germline CDR1 and CDR2 sequences are SGHAT and FQNNGV. The length of the CDR3 is 15 residues. Here the CDR3 DNA reads TGTGCCAGCAGTTTCAGCGGGGGGAGCACAGATACGCAGTATTTT. Translating it yields CASSFSGGSTDTQYF. Full variable domain (missing parts from reference TRBV11-2 and TRBJ2-3): EAGVAQSPRYKIIEKRQSVAFWCNPISGHATLYWYQQILGQGPKLLIQFQNNGVVDDSQLPKDRFSAERLKGVDSTLKIQPAKLEDSAVYLCASSFSGGSTDTQYFGPGTRLTVL.

The rearrangement uses TRBV11-3 and TRBJ2-1; tentative D call: TRBD2 (6 bases). The CDR3 has 13 residues. Germline CDR1 SGHNT, CDR2 YENEEA. Trimming shortened V by 2 bases and J by 12 bases, and 14 bases separated the two germline ends. This CDR3 reads CASSLRGREVQFF. CDR3 DNA: TGTGCCAGCAGCTTAAGGGGTAGGGAGGTGCAGTTCTTC.

The genes are TRBV4-1 and TRBJ1-6, with D unclear. Germline V gene lookup returns CDR1 MGHRA and CDR2 YSYEKL. This CDR3 spans 18 amino acids. Between the trimmed V and J ends, which lost 2 bases and 8 bases, there was a span of 22 bases. This CDR3 reads CASSQRPSRGSGDSPLHF. CDR3 DNA sequence: TGCGCCAGCAGCCAACGCCCGTCCCGTGGGTCGGGTGATTCACCCCTCCACTTT.

The chain has TRBV5-6 and TRBJ2-3; possibly TRBD1 for D (6 bases). CDR1 and CDR2 from the germline V gene are SGHDT and YYEEEE. This CDR3 spans 16 amino acids. V was clipped by 1 base and J by 2 bases, with 14 bases between them. The CDR3 sequence: CASSLIPGVSTDTQYF. The CDR3 DNA reads as TGTGCCAGCAGCTTGATTCCAGGGGTTTCCACAGATACGCAGTATTTT.

The gene calls are TRBV20-1 and TRBJ1-5, with 7 bases fitting TRBD1. The CDR3 totals 16 residues. Per the germline V gene, CDR1 is DFQATT and CDR2 is SNEGSKA (reference sequence). The trim removed 3 bases at V and 0 bases at J, leaving 8 bases unmatched. The CDR3 is CSASKQGQFSNQPQHF. CDR3 nucleotides: TGCAGTGCTAGTAAACAGGGGCAGTTTAGCAATCAGCCCCAGCATTTT.

The rearrangement joins TRBV3-1 (or the pseudogene TRBV3-2) to TRBJ1-2, with D tentatively TRBD1 (5 bases). The germline V gene encodes CDR1 LGHDT and CDR2 YNNKEL (reference sequence). The V gene lost 5 bases and the J gene lost 6 bases, with 19 bases spanning the gap. This CDR3 is 15 amino acids long. CDR3 residues: CASSSVVGGGHGYTF. CDR3 nucleotides: TGTGCCAGCAGCTCGGTGGTTGGGGGAGGGCATGGCTACACCTTC.

The chain is built from TRBV5-1 and TRBJ2-5; TRBD1 aligns across 8 bases. Per germline, CDR1 SGHRS and CDR2 YFSETQ. The trim removed 1 base at V and 2 bases at J, leaving 4 bases unmatched. The CDR3 totals 15 residues. CDR3 bases: TGCGCCAGCAGCTTGCAGGGGGCGGGTCAAGAGACCCAGTACTTC. Amino acid sequence: CASSLQGAGQETQYF.

The chain employs TRBV7-9 and TRBJ2-3; 8 bases line up with TRBD2. V lost 2 bases to trimming and J lost 1 base; unmatched junction nucleotides: 8. This CDR3 spans 17 amino acids. From germline, CDR1 is SEHNR and CDR2 FQNEAQ (reference sequence). The CDR3 DNA sequence: TGTGCCAGCAGCTTAATTGGGCGAGCGGGGGGCACAGATACGCAGTATTTT. The encoded protein is CASSLIGRAGGTDTQYF.

This chain links TRBV11-2 with TRBJ2-7, with a tentative D call TRBD1 (6 bases). The CDR3 contains 16 residues. Germline values: CDR1 SGHAT, CDR2 FQNNGV. Trimming cost V 4 bases and J 5 bases, with 21 bases left between them. CDR3 nucleotide sequence: TGTGCCAGCAGCTGGGGGCCGTCTAACATTCGAGACGAGCAGTACGTC. This sequence encodes CASSWGPSNIRDEQYV.

The CDR3 region is CASRTGQGVVTGELFF. CDR3 DNA: TGTGCCAGCAGGACCGGACAGGGGGTTGTGACCGGGGAGCTGTTTTTT. The rearrangement joins TRBV7-8 to TRBJ2-2; 10 bases match TRBD1. This CDR3 spans 16 amino acids. From germline, CDR1 is SGHVS and CDR2 FQNEAQ. The junction had 9 bases not matched to a gene; V was cut back by 6 bases and J by 5 bases.

The gene calls are TRBV6-6 and TRBJ1-1; 8 bases align to TRBD1. CDR1 is MNHNY, CDR2 SVGAGI, per germline (reference sequence). The V and J ends lost 3 bases and 0 bases, in that order; junction bases with no gene match: 6. The CDR3 is 16 amino acids. The CDR3 loop reads CASSYPDRGLNTEAFF. CDR3 in DNA: TGTGCCAGCAGTTATCCCGACAGGGGACTGAACACTGAAGCTTTCTTT.

The rearrangement uses TRBV6-5 and TRBJ2-1; 14 bases line up with TRBD2. Germline CDR1 is MNHEY and CDR2 is SVGAGI. V shed 11 bases and J 10 bases; nucleotides not matched to a gene: 13. CDR3 length: 15 residues. CDR3 in DNA: TGTGCCGGACACCTGGGACTAGCGGGAGTAGGGGAGCAGTTCTTC. Its protein is CAGHLGLAGVGEQFF.

V gene TRBV10-3 combines with J gene TRBJ2-5; D is uncertain. CDR1 is ENHRY and CDR2 is SYGVKD in the germline V gene. The CDR3 runs 13 residues. The ends were cut back, 10 bases at V and 1 base at J, with 13 bases in the middle. CDR3 coding DNA: TGTGCCACCGGTGGCGGTCCCCAAGAGACCCAGTACTTC. It encodes CATGGGPQETQYF.

The V call is TRBV6-2 or TRBV6-3, the J call TRBJ1-1; the D gene is possibly TRBD1 (5 bases). Germline V gene lookup returns CDR1 MNHEY and CDR2 SVGEGT. The CDR3 sequence is 15 residues long. Trimming removed 6 bases from V and 3 bases from J, with 17 bases in between. CDR3 DNA sequence: TGTGCCAGCAGCCCCATGCGGACAACGGACACTGAAGCTTTCTTT. This gives the protein CASSPMRTTDTEAFF.

The genes are TRBV27 and TRBJ1-2; TRBD1 matches at 8 bases. V gave up 5 bases and J gave up 5 bases; unmatched junction bases: 10. The CDR3 totals 15 residues. Germline V gene lookup returns CDR1 MNHEY and CDR2 SMNVEV (reference sequence). The CDR3 DNA sequence: TGTGCCAGCAGTGGCCGACAGGGGACGGTGTATGGCTACACCTTC. It yields the protein CASSGRQGTVYGYTF.

This clone was seen once. The chain couples TRBV19 to TRBJ1-4; 10 bases are a match to TRBD1. CDR1 is LNHDA, CDR2 SQIVND, per germline (reference sequence). The CDR3 loop spans 16 amino acids. Germline trimming cut 5 bases from V and 7 bases from J; bases unmatched to any gene: 10. The CDR3 loop is CASSDRGRRVGEKLFF. The CDR3, as DNA: TGTGCCAGTAGTGACAGGGGGCGTAGGGTCGGTGAAAAACTGTTTTTT.

This chain uses TRBV7-2 with TRBJ1-5; tentatively, D is TRBD1 (5 bases). The length of the CDR3 is 15 residues. Germline V lookup: CDR1 SGHTA, CDR2 FQGNSA. V was clipped by 0 bases and J by 4 bases, with 10 bases between them. The DNA for the CDR3 is TGTGCCAGCAGCTTAGCCGGGGGAGGGAATCAGCCCCAGCATTTT. Translation gives CASSLAGGGNQPQHF.